This is a list of T cell receptor beta chains from one sample in a study of memory CD4+ T cells and cytomegalovirus serostatus. This table comes from immunoSEQ multiplex PCR, and its TCRdb copy is limited to in-frame clones, with some not included. The profile covers 50,000 or so clones, with around 80% appearing a single time and 1.1% to 1.5% taken by the ten largest. Sequencing input: memory CD4+ T cells from blood. These receptors were collected from an adult in good health and CMV-seropositive. Both conserved end residues are part of each CDR3. Fields, in order: V gene, J gene, CDR3 length, clone size, D gene, CDR3 protein, CDR3 DNA. A D gene is named only where the DNA matches it firmly. Some rows mark clone size as missing; the rest say once, few, many or name a class of expanded clone.

TRBV5-1	TRBJ2-7	13	once	TRBD2	CASSLSSGYEQYF	TGCGCCAGCAGCTTGTCTAGCGGCTACGAGCAGTACTTC
TRBV5-5	TRBJ1-3	14	once	.	CASRLRDTGNTIYF	TGTGCCAGCAGGCTCCGGGACACGGGAAACACCATATATTTT
TRBV13	TRBJ2-3	14	.	.	CASSSGLVAGTQYF	TGTGCCAGCAGCTCTGGACTGGTCGCGGGTACGCAGTATTTT
TRBV28	TRBJ1-2	13	.	.	CASSPRDKEGYTF	TGTGCCAGCAGTCCGAGGGACAAAGAAGGCTACACCTTC
TRBV28	TRBJ1-1	14	.	.	CASSFLGVNTEAFF	TGTGCCAGCAGTTTCTTAGGGGTGAACACTGAAGCTTTCTTT
TRBV19	TRBJ2-7	17	few	TRBD1	CASSLRQGAGVPYEQYF	TGTGCCAGTAGTCTACGACAGGGGGCGGGAGTACCCTACGAGCAGTACTTC
TRBV2	TRBJ1-5	15	few	TRBD1	CASGLTGNSNQPQHF	TGTGCCAGCGGGCTGACAGGGAATAGCAATCAGCCCCAGCATTTT
TRBV14	TRBJ1-3	16	.	.	CASSQDLGTSGNTIYF	TGTGCCAGCAGCCAAGATCTCGGGACTTCTGGAAACACCATATATTTT
TRBV11-2	TRBJ2-7	15	.	TRBD1	CASSLGPGGQGEQYF	TGTGCCAGCAGCTTAGGACCAGGGGGCCAGGGCGAGCAGTACTTC
TRBV6-5	TRBJ1-2	13	.	.	CASSPGPIYGYTF	TGTGCCAGCAGTCCGGGACCAATCTATGGCTACACCTTC
TRBV18	TRBJ1-1	15	once	.	CASSPRQSRNTEAFF	TGTGCCAGCTCACCCCGACAGAGCAGGAACACTGAAGCTTTCTTT
TRBV6-5	TRBJ2-2	15	once	.	CASSGDPKAPGELFF	TGTGCCAGCAGTGGCGACCCAAAAGCCCCCGGGGAGCTGTTTTTT
TRBV14	TRBJ1-2	13	.	.	CASSQHDRSVYTF	TGTGCCAGCAGCCAGCACGACAGATCAGTCTACACCTTC
TRBV13	TRBJ2-2	15	.	TRBD1	CASSPRRGYTGELFF	TGTGCCAGCAGCCCCCGCAGGGGGTACACCGGGGAGCTGTTTTTT
TRBV5-4	TRBJ2-2	13	.	.	CASSLTQSGELFF	TGTGCCAGCAGCCTCACACAGTCCGGGGAGCTGTTTTTT
TRBV29-1	TRBJ1-2	12	.	.	CSVGEGTNGYTF	TGCAGCGTTGGTGAGGGAACGAATGGCTACACCTTC
TRBV28	TRBJ1-5	11	.	.	CASSSRQPQHF	TGTGCCAGCAGCTCGAGGCAGCCCCAGCATTTT
TRBV2	TRBJ1-4	15	once	.	CASSRILQGGEKLFF	TGTGCCAGCAGTCGTATACTCCAAGGCGGTGAAAAACTGTTTTTT
TRBV5-1	TRBJ1-2	14	.	TRBD1	CASSSGTGSYGYTF	TGCGCCAGCAGCTCCGGGACAGGGTCCTATGGCTACACCTTC
TRBV10-3	TRBJ1-5	12	few	.	CATSTANQPQHF	TGTGCCACTTCGACGGCCAATCAGCCCCAGCATTTT
TRBV5-4	TRBJ2-3	20	.	TRBD2	CASSLARLAGGPVRTDTQYF	TGTGCCAGCAGCTTGGCCCGACTAGCGGGAGGGCCGGTGAGGACAGATACGCAGTATTTT
TRBV5-5	TRBJ2-3	18	.	TRBD2	CASSFRGFLAGSTDTQYF	TGTGCCAGCAGCTTTCGAGGGTTCCTAGCGGGTAGCACAGATACGCAGTATTTT
TRBV30	TRBJ2-2	11	.	.	CAWRYTGELFF	TGTGCCTGGAGATACACCGGGGAGCTGTTTTTT
TRBV5-1	TRBJ2-1	17	.	TRBD2	CASSLSKGGRVLNEQFF	TGCGCCAGCAGCTTGTCTAAGGGCGGGAGGGTCCTCAATGAGCAGTTCTTC